This T cell receptor (beta chain) was sequenced in a study of OX40 agonist ivuxolimab in advanced cancers. Across the study: Hepatocellular carcinoma, melanoma, renal cell or head and neck cancer occurred in dose-escalation patients.

Trimming cost V 3 bases and J 1 base, with 12 bases left between them. Germline V lookup: CDR1 LNHDA, CDR2 SQIVND (reference sequence). The CDR3 is made up of 15 amino acids. Produced via immunoSEQ multiplex PCR; TCRdb's table is partial and in-frame only. The table has around 70,000 clones, roughly 84% seen once. The sequencing here drew on CD4+ or CD8+ T cells sorted from blood, taken in a trial of the OX40 agonist ivuxolimab. V usage is TRBV19 and J usage is TRBJ2-5; D might be TRBD1 (6 bases). The sequence was obtained from an adult with an advanced solid tumor such as melanoma, head and neck, liver or kidney cancer. This CDR3 is CASSISGQPQETQYF. CDR3 bases: TGTGCCAGTAGTATTTCCGGACAGCCCCAAGAGACCCAGTACTTC.